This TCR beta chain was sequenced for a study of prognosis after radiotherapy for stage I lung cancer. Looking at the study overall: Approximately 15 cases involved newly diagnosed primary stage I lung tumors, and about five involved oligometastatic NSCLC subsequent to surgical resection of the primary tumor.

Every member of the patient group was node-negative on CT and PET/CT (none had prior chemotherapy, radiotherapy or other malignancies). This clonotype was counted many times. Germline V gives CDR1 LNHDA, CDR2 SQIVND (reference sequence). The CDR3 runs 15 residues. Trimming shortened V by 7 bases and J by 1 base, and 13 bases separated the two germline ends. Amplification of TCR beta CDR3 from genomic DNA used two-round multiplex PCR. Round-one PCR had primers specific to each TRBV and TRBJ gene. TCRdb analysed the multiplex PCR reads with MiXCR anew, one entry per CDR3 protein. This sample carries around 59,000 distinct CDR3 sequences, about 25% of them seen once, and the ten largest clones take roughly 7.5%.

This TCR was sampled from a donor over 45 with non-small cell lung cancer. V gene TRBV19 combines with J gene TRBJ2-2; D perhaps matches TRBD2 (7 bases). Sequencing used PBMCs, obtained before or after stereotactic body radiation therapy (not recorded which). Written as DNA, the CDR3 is TGTGCCAGTATGGGGAGGGGGAAGAACACCGGGGAGCTGTTTTTT. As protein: CASMGRGKNTGELFF.